Detailed here is one T cell receptor beta chain. Its target is not known. The data were obtained in a study of cytomegalovirus exposure and HLA in healthy donors. Germline V gene data show CDR1 as MNHEY and CDR2 as SVGAGI. This CDR3 has 14 residues. V lost 4 bases to trimming and J lost 6 bases, with 15 bases between them. Findings and limits, study-wide: Most CMV-associated TCR beta chains appeared HLA-restricted in a later analysis. In a later analysis, several top co-occurrence clusters appeared linked to parvovirus B19, influenza, CMV and Epstein-Barr virus.

PCR employed 60 Vbeta and 13 Jbeta primers. Libraries were prepared by immunoSEQ multiplex PCR; TCRdb keeps only in-frame clonotypes and omits some of them. Of around 61,000 clones detected, around 89% appear once; the ten largest clones hold over 1.2%. The sample comprised PBMCs. The V and J genes are TRBV6-5 and TRBJ1-2; D gene ambiguous. This receptor was obtained from a man in his thirties or forties in good health and CMV-seropositive. CDR3 in amino acids: CASSWRTGRHGYTF. The CDR3 DNA sequence: TGTGCCAGCAGTTGGCGGACGGGGAGACATGGCTACACCTTC.